This TCR beta chain originates from a study of blood T cells in healthy people across ages. Whole-study findings and limits: There was no known CMV status for donors, so expanded clonotype changes were possibly confounded.

V was clipped by 3 bases and J by 3 bases, with 13 bases between them. Germline V gene lookup returns CDR1 SGHVS and CDR2 FQNEAQ. This CDR3 is built from 15 residues. A second PCR, run for about 7 to 11 cycles, used a sample-barcoded 5' primer plus a J-beta primer mix. TCRdb independently ran MiXCR on the 5' RACE reads; one entry per CDR3 protein. The repertoire holds around 2 million distinct CDR3 sequences, with about two fifths as singletons. This clonotype was picked up a small number of times. Its target is unknown. This clonotype originated in a human donor in good health. J is TRBJ2-3 and V is TRBV7-8, with D possibly matching TRBD1 (6 bases). Sequences were obtained from blood. CDR3 residues: CASSLVQGWTDTQYF. CDR3 in DNA: TGTGCCAGCAGCTTGGTTCAGGGGTGGACAGATACGCAGTATTTT.